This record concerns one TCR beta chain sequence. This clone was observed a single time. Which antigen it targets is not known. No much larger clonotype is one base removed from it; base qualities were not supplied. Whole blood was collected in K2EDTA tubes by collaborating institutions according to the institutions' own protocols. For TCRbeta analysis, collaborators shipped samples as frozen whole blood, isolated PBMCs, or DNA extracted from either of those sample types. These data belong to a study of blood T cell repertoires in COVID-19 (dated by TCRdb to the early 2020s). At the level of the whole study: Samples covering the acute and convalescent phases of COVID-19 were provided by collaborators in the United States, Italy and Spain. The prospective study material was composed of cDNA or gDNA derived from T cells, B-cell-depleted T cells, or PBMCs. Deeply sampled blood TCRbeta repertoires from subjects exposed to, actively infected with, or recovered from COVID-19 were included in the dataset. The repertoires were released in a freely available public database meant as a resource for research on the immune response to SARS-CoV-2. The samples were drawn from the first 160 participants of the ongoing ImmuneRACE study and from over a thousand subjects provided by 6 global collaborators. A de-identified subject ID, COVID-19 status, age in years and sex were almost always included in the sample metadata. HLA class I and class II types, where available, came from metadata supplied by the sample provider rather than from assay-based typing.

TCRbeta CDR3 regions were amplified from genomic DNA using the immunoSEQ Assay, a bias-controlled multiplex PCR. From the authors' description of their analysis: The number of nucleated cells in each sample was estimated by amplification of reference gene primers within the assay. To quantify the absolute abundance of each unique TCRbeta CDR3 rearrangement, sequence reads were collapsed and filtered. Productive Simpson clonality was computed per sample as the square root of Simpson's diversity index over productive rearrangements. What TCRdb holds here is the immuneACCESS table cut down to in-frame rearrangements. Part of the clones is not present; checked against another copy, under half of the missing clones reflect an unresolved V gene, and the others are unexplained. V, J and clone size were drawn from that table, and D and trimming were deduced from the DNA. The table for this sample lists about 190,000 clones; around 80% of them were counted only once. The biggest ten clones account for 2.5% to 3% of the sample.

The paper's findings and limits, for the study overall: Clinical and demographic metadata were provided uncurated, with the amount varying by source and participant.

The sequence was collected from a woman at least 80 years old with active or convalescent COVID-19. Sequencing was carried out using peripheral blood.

The DNA sequence is given as TGTGCCAGCAGCGTAGTATCCGACCTTTTGGGCGAAGCTTTCTTT. Translation gives CASSVVSDLLGEAFF. Recombination connected TRBV9 to TRBJ1-1, with an unclear D gene assignment. V and J lose 0 bases and 8 bases, and a span of 17 bases separates them. The CDR3 measures 15 amino acids from cysteine to phenylalanine. Here the CDR3 DNA is all that survives: 45 bases in frame from base 1. From the germline V gene, CDR1 is SGDLS and CDR2 is YYNGEE.